The 23 T cell receptor beta chains below all came from one sample that was sequenced in a study of T cell responses to AZD1222 COVID-19 vaccine. Profiling relied on immunoSEQ multiplex PCR, and the TCRdb table lists in-frame clones only, not all of them. This sample has 110,000 or so clones, with about 91% found just once. This specimen was peripheral blood, taken 28 days after the second AZD1222 dose. Receptors originate from an adult who received the AZD1222 COVID-19 vaccine.

The chain carries TRBV7-8 and TRBJ1-1; D is perhaps TRBD1 (6 bases). Trimming stripped 5 bases from V and 3 bases from J, with 19 bases between. Germline V gives CDR1 SGHVS, CDR2 FQNEAQ. This CDR3 contains 16 residues. The CDR3 bases are TGTGCCAGCAGCGCGCGGGTTGGGGGCCAGGACACTGAAGCTTTCTTT. It yields the protein CASSARVGGQDTEAFF.

The chain combines TRBV7-2 with TRBJ2-3; 8 bases line up with TRBD2. Germline CDR1 is SGHTA and CDR2 is FQGNSA. V lost 5 bases to trimming and J lost 2 bases; unmatched junction nucleotides: 3. CDR3 length: 14 residues. CDR3 sequence reads: CASSMGLVTDTQYF. The CDR3 DNA reads as TGTGCCAGCAGCATGGGACTAGTCACAGATACGCAGTATTTT. The variable domain in full, with the rest retrieved from reference TRBV7-2 and TRBJ2-3, is GAGVSQSPSNKVTEKGKDVELRCDPISGHTALYWYRQSLGQGLEFLIYFQGNSAPDKSGLPSDRFSAERTGGSVSTLTIQRTQQEDSAVYLCASSMGLVTDTQYFGPGTRLTVL.

The rearrangement uses TRBV20-1 and TRBJ2-5; D unresolved. The CDR3 is made up of 10 amino acids. In germline, CDR1 is DFQATT, CDR2 SNEGSKA (reference sequence). Trimming left V 4 bases short and J 5 bases short, with 5 bases between. The CDR3, as DNA: TGCAGTGCTACCTTGGAGACCCAGTACTTC. This gives the protein CSATLETQYF.

The rearrangement uses TRBV4-3 and TRBJ2-7, with a tentative D call TRBD2 (5 bases). The V end was cut by 1 base, the J end by 3 bases, with 13 bases between. This CDR3 is 15 amino acids long. Germline values: CDR1 LGHNA, CDR2 YSLEER. Written as DNA, the CDR3 is TGCGCCAGCAGCCAAGGGACTTTCGCGTACTACGAGCAGTACTTC. It codes for CASSQGTFAYYEQYF.

Points on this clone: One junction end does not reproduce the germline sequence, and a read error may be involved. The chain's CDR3 is CASSQSGFLGDAF. DNA of the CDR3: TGCGCCAGCAGTCAATCCGGTTTCCTCGGGGACGCCTTC. The V call is TRBV23-1, the J call TRBJ1-2; D may be TRBD1 (5 bases). TRBV23-1 is noted as an ORF with a role that remains uncertain. The CDR3 has 13 residues.

This clone was recorded a few times. The chain is built from TRBV12-3 or TRBV12-4 and TRBJ1-1; D is unresolved. The ends were cut back, 3 bases at V and 2 bases at J, with 7 bases in the middle. This CDR3 spans 13 amino acids. The CDR3 is CASSFQDNTEAFF. The CDR3 bases are TGTGCCAGCAGTTTTCAGGATAACACTGAAGCTTTCTTT.

The chain carries TRBV29-1 and TRBJ2-1; 13 bases fit TRBD2. The CDR3 length is 16 residues. Germline CDR1 is SQVTM and CDR2 is ANQGSEA. The junction had 5 bases not matched to a gene; V was cut back by 6 bases and J by 0 bases. The chain's CDR3 is CSVRGTSGTSYNEQFF. DNA of the CDR3: TGCAGCGTGAGGGGGACTAGCGGGACCTCCTACAATGAGCAGTTCTTC.

This chain joins TRBV6-5 and TRBJ1-4, with D perhaps matching TRBD1 (6 bases). The CDR3 is 14 residues long. Trimming cost V 4 bases and J 4 bases, with 10 bases left between them. Germline V gene sequence: CDR1 MNHEY, CDR2 SVGAGI. The CDR3 bases are TGTGCCAGCAGTTTCAGGGGAGATAATGAAAAACTGTTTTTT. It is translated as CASSFRGDNEKLFF.

The chain uses TRBV7-9 and TRBJ2-1; 10 positions agree with TRBD2. Germline trimming cut 4 bases from V and 4 bases from J; bases unmatched to any gene: 4. The germline V gene encodes CDR1 SEHNR and CDR2 FQNEAQ (reference sequence). CDR3 size: 15 residues. CDR3 nucleotide sequence: TGTGCCAGCAGCTGGACTAGCGGACCATACAATGAGCAGTTCTTC. It is translated as CASSWTSGPYNEQFF.

The chain links TRBV11-2 to TRBJ2-7, with D unclear. The length of the CDR3 is 13 residues. Germline V CDR1 and CDR2: SGHAT, FQNNGV. V dropped 1 base and J dropped 2 bases, with 6 bases sitting between them. CDR3 loop: CASSLGRTYEQYF. The CDR3 DNA reads as TGTGCCAGCAGCTTAGGCAGGACCTACGAGCAGTACTTC. Based on the CDR3 plus reference TRBV11-2 and TRBJ2-7, the full variable domain is EAGVAQSPRYKIIEKRQSVAFWCNPISGHATLYWYQQILGQGPKLLIQFQNNGVVDDSQLPKDRFSAERLKGVDSTLKIQPAKLEDSAVYLCASSLGRTYEQYFGPGTRLTVT.

The rearrangement links TRBV5-5 to TRBJ1-5; D might be TRBD1 (6 bases). This CDR3 has 14 amino acids. The V and J ends lost 2 bases and 7 bases respectively, with 13 bases between them. The germline V gene encodes CDR1 SGHKS and CDR2 YYEKEE (reference sequence). CDR3 amino acids: CASSFGQGMQPQHF. CDR3 bases: TGTGCCAGCAGCTTCGGCCAGGGGATGCAGCCCCAGCATTTT.

This chain joins TRBV24-1 and TRBJ2-5; 10 bases match TRBD2. V dropped 7 bases and J dropped 3; count of bases not matched to a gene: 4. This CDR3 has 14 amino acids. CDR1 KGHDR and CDR2 SFDVKD come from the germline V gene. CDR3 sequence reads: CATSFGLAEETQYF. CDR3 DNA: TGTGCCACCAGCTTTGGACTAGCGGAAGAGACCCAGTACTTC.

This chain connects TRBV28 to TRBJ1-3; D perhaps matches TRBD1 (6 bases). CDR3 length: 17 residues. CDR1 is MDHEN, CDR2 SYDVKM, per germline. V lost 3 bases to trimming and J lost 4 bases, with 19 bases between them. As DNA, the CDR3 is TGTGCCAGCAGTTTCCAACAGGGACCACCGGGGGGAAACACCATATATTTT. It encodes CASSFQQGPPGGNTIYF.

V usage is TRBV19 and J usage is TRBJ1-1; D is unresolved. Per the germline V gene, CDR1 is LNHDA and CDR2 is SQIVND (reference sequence). Trimming pared 10 bases from V and 1 base from J, leaving 16 bases between. CDR3 length equals 14 residues. CDR3 loop: CATFQAEENTEAFF. In nucleotides, the CDR3 is TGTGCCACCTTCCAAGCAGAGGAGAACACTGAAGCTTTCTTT. The full variable domain, with the rest looked up from reference TRBV19 and TRBJ1-1, is DGGITQSPKYLFRKEGQNVTLSCEQNLNHDAMYWYRQDPGQGLRLIYYSQIVNDFQKGDIAEGYSVSREKKESFPLTVTSAQKNPTAFYLCATFQAEENTEAFFGQGTRLTVV.

The V call is TRBV14, the J call TRBJ2-3, with 7 nucleotides matching TRBD1. There are 16 residues in the CDR3. Germline loops: CDR1 SGHDN, CDR2 FVKESK. V trimming: 5 bases; J trimming: 2 bases; junction bases outside the gene matches: 10. CDR3 bases: TGTGCCAGCAGCAAAAGAACAGGGGCCTTCACAGATACGCAGTATTTT. Residues: CASSKRTGAFTDTQYF.

Note on this clone: This sample also contains other DNA sequences that code for the same CDR3. This sequence joins TRBV7-2 and TRBJ1-1; the D gene is possibly TRBD1 (6 bases). The CDR3 covers 14 residues. Trimming left V 3 bases short and J 0 bases short, with 8 bases between. Germline lookup yields CDR1 SGHTA and CDR2 FQGNSA. CDR3 region: CASSLQGLNTEAFF. In nucleotides, the CDR3 is TGTGCCAGCAGCTTGCAGGGGTTGAACACTGAAGCTTTCTTT.

The genes are TRBV5-1 and TRBJ1-1; D might be TRBD1 (5 bases). The V end lost 0 bases, the J end lost 5 bases, and 8 bases lay between the germline ends. CDR3 length: 13 amino acids. The germline gives CDR1 SGHRS, CDR2 YFSETQ. CDR3 in amino acids: CASSLDGGTEAFF. The DNA of the CDR3 is TGCGCCAGCAGCTTGGATGGGGGAACTGAAGCTTTCTTT. The variable domain in full, with the rest retrieved from reference TRBV5-1 and TRBJ1-1, is KAGVTQTPRYLIKTRGQQVTLSCSPISGHRSVSWYQQTPGQGLQFLFEYFSETQRNKGNFPGRFSGRQFSNSRSEMNVSTLELGDSALYLCASSLDGGTEAFFGQGTRLTVV.

The rearrangement joins TRBV5-1 to TRBJ1-1; D call uncertain. The CDR3 covers 15 residues. The germline V gene has CDR1 SGHRS and CDR2 YFSETQ. V was pared by 4 bases and J by 0 bases, with 13 bases between. The CDR3 nucleotides are TGCGCCAGCAGCCAAACCTACAATGTGAACACTGAAGCTTTCTTT. Translating it yields CASSQTYNVNTEAFF. The full variable domain, with the rest looked up from reference TRBV5-1 and TRBJ1-1, is KAGVTQTPRYLIKTRGQQVTLSCSPISGHRSVSWYQQTPGQGLQFLFEYFSETQRNKGNFPGRFSGRQFSNSRSEMNVSTLELGDSALYLCASSQTYNVNTEAFFGQGTRLTVV.

DNA of the CDR3: TGTGCCATCAGTGACCTGGATCCCGGGACAGGGTCAACTGAAGCTTTCTTT. This codes for CAISDLDPGTGSTEAFF. The rearrangement uses TRBV10-3 and TRBJ1-1; 9 positions agree with TRBD1. Trimming took 3 bases from V and 5 from J; bases not matched to a gene: 13. The length of the CDR3 is 17 residues. CDR1 is ENHRY, CDR2 SYGVKD, per germline.

The chain couples TRBV5-1 to TRBJ1-6, with TRBD1 as a possible D gene (5 bases). Germline loops: CDR1 SGHRS, CDR2 YFSETQ. CDR3 length: 15 amino acids. The V end lost 0 bases, the J end lost 9 bases, and 13 bases lay between the germline ends. The CDR3 region has the DNA TGCGCCAGCAGCTTGGAAGACAGCCGGCGTTCACCCCTCCACTTT. Amino acids: CASSLEDSRRSPLHF.

The V and J genes are TRBV4-3 and TRBJ1-1; D is unresolved. CDR3 size: 15 residues. CDR1 and CDR2 (germline): LGHNA, YSLEER. The V end was cut by 0 bases, the J end by 0 bases, with 8 bases between. The CDR3: CASSQELVMNTEAFF. CDR3 DNA: TGCGCCAGCAGCCAAGAGCTAGTGATGAACACTGAAGCTTTCTTT.

The chain combines TRBV2 with TRBJ1-3; D is possibly TRBD1 (5 bases). Germline V CDR1 and CDR2: SNHLY, FYNNEI. The CDR3 is 13 residues long. Trimming pared 6 bases from V and 6 bases from J, leaving 12 bases between. This chain's CDR3 is CASRSTGLNTIYF. The CDR3 region has the DNA TGTGCCAGCAGGTCAACAGGATTAAACACCATATATTTT.

This sequence joins TRBV2 and TRBJ1-5, with no clear D. The CDR3 has 12 amino acids. V lost 5 bases and J lost 7, with 9 bases in between. Germline V gene sequence: CDR1 SNHLY, CDR2 FYNNEI. CDR3 coding DNA: TGTGCCAGCAGTATACAGAAACAGCCCCAGCATTTT. Translated: CASSIQKQPQHF. Supplemented by reference TRBV2 and TRBJ1-5, the full variable domain reads EPEVTQTPSHQVTQMGQEVILRCVPISNHLYFYWYRQILGQKVEFLVSFYNNEISEKSEIFDDQFSVERPDGSNFTLKIRSTKLEDSAMYFCASSIQKQPQHFGDGTRLSIL.